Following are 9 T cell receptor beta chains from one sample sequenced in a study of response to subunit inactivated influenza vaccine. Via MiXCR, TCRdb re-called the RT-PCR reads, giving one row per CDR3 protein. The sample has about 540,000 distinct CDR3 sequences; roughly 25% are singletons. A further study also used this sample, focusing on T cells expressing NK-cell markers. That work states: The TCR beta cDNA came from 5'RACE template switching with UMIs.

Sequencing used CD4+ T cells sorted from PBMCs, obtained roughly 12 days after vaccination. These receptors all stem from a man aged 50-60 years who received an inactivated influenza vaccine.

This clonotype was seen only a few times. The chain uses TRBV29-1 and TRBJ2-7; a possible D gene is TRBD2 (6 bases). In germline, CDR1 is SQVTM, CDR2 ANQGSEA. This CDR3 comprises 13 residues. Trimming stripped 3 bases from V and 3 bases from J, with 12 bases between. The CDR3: CSVDAGGNYEQYF. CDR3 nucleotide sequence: TGCAGCGTTGATGCTGGAGGGAACTACGAGCAGTACTTC.

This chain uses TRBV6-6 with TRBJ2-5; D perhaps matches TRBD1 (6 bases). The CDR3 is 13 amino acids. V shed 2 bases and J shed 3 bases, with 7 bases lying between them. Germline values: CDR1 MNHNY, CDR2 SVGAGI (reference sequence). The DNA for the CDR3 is TGTGCCAGCAGTTACGGGACAAAAGAGACCCAGTACTTC. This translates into CASSYGTKETQYF.

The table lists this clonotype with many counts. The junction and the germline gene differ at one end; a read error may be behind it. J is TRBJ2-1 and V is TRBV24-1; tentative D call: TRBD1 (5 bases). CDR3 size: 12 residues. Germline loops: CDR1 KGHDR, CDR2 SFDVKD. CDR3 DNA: TGTGCCACCAGGAGCACTGACAGAACTCCTCATTTC. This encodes CATRSTDRTPHF.

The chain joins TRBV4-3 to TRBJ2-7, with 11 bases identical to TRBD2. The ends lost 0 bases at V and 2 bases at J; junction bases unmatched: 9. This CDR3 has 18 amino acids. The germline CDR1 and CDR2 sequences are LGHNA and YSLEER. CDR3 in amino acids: CASSQDSLGLAGTYEQYF. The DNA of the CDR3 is TGCGCCAGCAGCCAAGATAGTCTTGGACTAGCGGGTACCTACGAGCAGTACTTC.

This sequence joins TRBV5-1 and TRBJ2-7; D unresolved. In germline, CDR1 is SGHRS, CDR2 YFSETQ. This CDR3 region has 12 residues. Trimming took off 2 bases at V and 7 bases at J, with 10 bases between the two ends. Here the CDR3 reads CASSLDPSEQYF. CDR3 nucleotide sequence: TGCGCCAGCAGCTTAGACCCTAGTGAGCAGTACTTC.

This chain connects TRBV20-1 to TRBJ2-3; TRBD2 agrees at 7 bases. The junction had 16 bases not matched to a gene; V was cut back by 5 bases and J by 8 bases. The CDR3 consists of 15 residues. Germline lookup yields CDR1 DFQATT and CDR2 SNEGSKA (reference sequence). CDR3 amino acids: CSAEAGLEGWGTQYF. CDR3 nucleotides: TGCAGTGCTGAGGCTGGACTAGAGGGGTGGGGTACGCAGTATTTT.

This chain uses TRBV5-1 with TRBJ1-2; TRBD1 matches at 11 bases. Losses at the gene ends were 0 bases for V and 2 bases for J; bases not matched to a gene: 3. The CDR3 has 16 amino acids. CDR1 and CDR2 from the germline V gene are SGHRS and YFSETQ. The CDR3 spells CASSLGTGGANYGYTF. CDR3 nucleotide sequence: TGCGCCAGCAGCTTGGGGACAGGGGGCGCGAACTATGGCTACACCTTC.

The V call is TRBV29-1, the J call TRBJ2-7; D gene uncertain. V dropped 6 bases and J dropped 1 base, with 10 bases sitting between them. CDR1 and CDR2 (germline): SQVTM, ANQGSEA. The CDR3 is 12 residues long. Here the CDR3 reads CSVREQSYEQYF. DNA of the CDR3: TGCAGCGTCCGTGAACAGTCCTACGAGCAGTACTTC.

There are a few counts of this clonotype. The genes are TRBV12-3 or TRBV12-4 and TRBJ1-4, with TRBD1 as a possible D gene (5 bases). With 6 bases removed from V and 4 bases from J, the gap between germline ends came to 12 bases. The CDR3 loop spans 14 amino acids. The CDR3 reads CASRQGRSNEKLFF. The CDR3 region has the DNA TGTGCCAGCAGGCAGGGACGGAGTAATGAAAAACTGTTTTTT.